These 8 T cell receptor beta chains came from one sample sequenced in a study of T cell responses to AZD1222 COVID-19 vaccine. The table came from immunoSEQ multiplex PCR; TCRdb's copy has only in-frame clones and leaves some out. The sample carries around 130,000 clones, roughly nine tenths recorded once. Sequenced here: peripheral blood, sampled 28 days after the second AZD1222 dose. The receptors derive from an adult who received the AZD1222 COVID-19 vaccine.

The chain joins TRBV6-1 to TRBJ2-7; no clear D gene. The germline gives CDR1 MNHNS, CDR2 SASEGT. The CDR3 loop spans 14 amino acids. Trimming took off 3 bases at V and 2 bases at J, with 11 bases between the two ends. CDR3 bases: TGTGCCAGCAGTGATACACCAGGACCCTACGAGCAGTACTTC. Translating gives CASSDTPGPYEQYF.

This chain uses TRBV18 with TRBJ2-1, with TRBD2 matching over 9 bases. Germline V gene sequence: CDR1 KGHSH, CDR2 LQKENI. There are 16 residues in the CDR3. V lost 3 bases and J lost 1; bases outside the gene matches: 4. The CDR3 sequence: CASSPYSGGSYNEQFF. The CDR3 DNA follows: TGTGCCAGCTCACCTTACAGCGGGGGGTCCTACAATGAGCAGTTCTTC. The complete variable domain, with remaining parts taken from reference TRBV18 and TRBJ2-1, reads NAGVMQNPRHLVRRRGQEARLRCSPMKGHSHVYWYRQLPEEGLKFMVYLQKENIIDESGMPKERFSAEFPKEGPSILRIQQVVRGDSAAYFCASSPYSGGSYNEQFFGPGTRLTVL.

This clone was detected a few times. The chain combines TRBV7-3 with TRBJ2-2; D gene unclear. V was cut by 1 base and J by 1 base, with 7 bases left in between. Germline V gene lookup returns CDR1 SGHTA and CDR2 FQGTGA. This CDR3 has 15 amino acids. In DNA form, the CDR3 reads TGTGCCAGCAGCTTAAATTCAGGGAACACCGGGGAGCTGTTTTTT. This translates into CASSLNSGNTGELFF.

The rearrangement links TRBV7-9 to TRBJ1-1; D ambiguous. V was shortened by 8 bases and J by 2 bases, with 18 bases between the two germline ends. This CDR3 has 15 residues. The germline V gene encodes CDR1 SEHNR and CDR2 FQNEAQ (reference sequence). CDR3 in DNA: TGTGCCAGCGGCCCTTCGGAGGGCGCTAACACTGAAGCTTTCTTT. Protein sequence: CASGPSEGANTEAFF.

The CDR3 region is CASSYIGTIQDYGYTF. CDR3 coding DNA: TGTGCCAGCAGCTATATCGGGACAATTCAGGACTATGGCTACACCTTC. The genes are TRBV11-2 and TRBJ1-2; TRBD1 is a possible D gene (6 bases). The germline V gene has CDR1 SGHAT and CDR2 FQNNGV. The CDR3 extends over 16 amino acids. Trimming cost V 4 bases and J 3 bases, with 18 bases left between them. Together with reference TRBV11-2 and TRBJ1-2, the CDR3 gives the full variable domain: EAGVAQSPRYKIIEKRQSVAFWCNPISGHATLYWYQQILGQGPKLLIQFQNNGVVDDSQLPKDRFSAERLKGVDSTLKIQPAKLEDSAVYLCASSYIGTIQDYGYTFGSGTRLTVV.

The chain recombines TRBV29-1 with TRBJ1-1; perhaps TRBD1 as D (5 bases). Germline CDR1 SQVTM, CDR2 ANQGSEA. The ends were cut back, 4 bases at V and 0 bases at J, with 9 bases in the middle. CDR3 size: 13 residues. This CDR3 reads CSVVGDLNTEAFF. For the CDR3, the DNA is TGCAGCGTTGTTGGGGACTTGAACACTGAAGCTTTCTTT.

Comments on this clone: Other nucleotide sequences from this sample produce the same CDR3. The rearrangement uses TRBV18 and TRBJ1-2; D is undetermined. Trimming removed 3 bases from V and 7 bases from J, with 12 bases in between. CDR1 and CDR2 from the germline V gene are KGHSH and LQKENI. The CDR3 length is 13 residues. CDR3 region: CASSPERASGYTF. DNA for the CDR3: TGTGCCAGCTCACCGGAGAGGGCTAGTGGCTACACCTTC.

The V call is TRBV30, the J call TRBJ1-5; D possibly corresponds to TRBD1 (6 bases). V dropped 0 bases and J dropped 5 bases, with 8 bases sitting between them. This CDR3 spans 13 amino acids. Germline V gene lookup returns CDR1 GTSNPN and CDR2 SVGIG (reference sequence). The CDR3 DNA follows: TGTGCCTGGAGTGTACAGGGTGATCAGCCCCAGCATTTT. Amino acid sequence: CAWSVQGDQPQHF.